This is a list of T cell receptor beta chains from one sample in a study of human T cells and chemical hapten exposure. Each CDR3 protein gets one entry after TCRdb re-called the RACE reads with MiXCR. Seen here are 95,000 to 150,000 distinct CDR3 sequences, approximately 14% observed once, and the top ten hold approximately 0.89%. The material was whole blood, obtained in connection with sensitization to the hapten diphenylcyclopropenone (DPC). The receptors shown here come from a man between 18 and 35 years old with alopecia areata. Some clones in this sample may be carry-over from other donors' samples. Both conserved end residues are part of each CDR3. Each record gives: clone size, D gene, V gene, J gene, CDR3 protein, CDR3 DNA. The D gene is left open where the match is weak. Where a row states a size, it is once, few, many or the class of an expanded clone; other rows omit it.

NA	NA	TRBV29-1	TRBJ2-7	CSVKQGFEQYF	TGCAGCGTTAAACAGGGCTTCGAGCAGTACTTC
many	TRBD1	TRBV28	TRBJ1-2	CANQGARGIGYTF	TGTGCCAACCAGGGGGCGCGCGGTATTGGCTACACCTTC
few	NA	TRBV18	TRBJ2-2	CASSPGVGNTGELFF	TGTGCCAGCTCACCCGGCGTGGGGAACACCGGGGAGCTGTTTTTT
few	TRBD1	TRBV10-3	TRBJ1-2	CACQEEQGDNYGYTF	TGTGCGTGTCAAGAGGAGCAGGGGGACAACTATGGCTACACCTTC
few	NA	TRBV6-6	TRBJ1-1	CASSLYRDNTEAFF	TGTGCCAGCAGCCTTTACAGGGATAACACTGAAGCTTTCTTT
few	NA	TRBV4-1	TRBJ2-2	CASSQWFREELFF	TGCGCCAGCAGCCAATGGTTCCGGGAGGAGCTGTTTTTT
NA	TRBD2	TRBV15	TRBJ2-5	CATSRESFGTSGPQETQYF	TGTGCCACCAGCAGAGAATCATTCGGGACTAGCGGACCCCAAGAGACCCAGTACTTC
many	TRBD2	TRBV29-1	TRBJ2-5	CSVRTSGEETQYF	TGCAGCGTCAGGACTAGCGGTGAAGAGACCCAGTACTTC
few	TRBD2	TRBV3-1	TRBJ2-7	CASSQVAGGPYEQYF	TGTGCCAGCAGCCAAGTTGCGGGGGGTCCCTACGAGCAGTACTTC
few	TRBD1	TRBV12-3/TRBV12-4	TRBJ1-1	CASSFDRGDTEAFF	TGTGCCAGCAGTTTTGACAGGGGTGACACTGAAGCTTTCTTT
NA	TRBD2	TRBV25-1	TRBJ2-3	CASTRGGRSTDTQYF	TGTGCCAGCACTCGAGGCGGGAGGAGCACAGATACGCAGTATTTT
NA	NA	TRBV7-8	TRBJ2-7	CASTSSLGTYEQYF	TGTGCCAGCACCTCCTCCTTGGGCACGTACGAGCAGTACTTC
many	NA	TRBV28	TRBJ2-1	CASSSPGEHYNEQFF	TGTGCCAGCAGTTCCCCCGGCGAACACTACAATGAGCAGTTCTTC
NA	TRBD2	TRBV7-6	TRBJ2-5	CASSLGPKRGGKETQYF	TGTGCCAGCAGCTTAGGACCTAAGCGGGGGGGAAAAGAGACCCAGTACTTC
NA	TRBD1	TRBV5-6	TRBJ2-5	CASSQIRQGGETQYF	TGTGCCAGCAGCCAAATCAGACAGGGCGGGGAGACCCAGTACTTC
few	NA	TRBV29-1	TRBJ1-1	CSVGTVNTEAFF	TGCAGCGTCGGGACGGTGAACACTGAAGCTTTCTTT
many	NA	TRBV6-6	TRBJ2-1	CASSYTGYNEQFF	TGTGCCAGCAGTTACACGGGTTACAATGAGCAGTTCTTC
NA	TRBD1	TRBV5-6	TRBJ1-5	CASSLRTGVNQPQHF	TGTGCCAGCAGCTTGCGGACAGGGGTCAATCAGCCCCAGCATTTT
few	NA	TRBV7-9	TRBJ1-5	CASSQDRLSNQPQHF	TGTGCCAGCAGCCAGGACAGACTTAGCAATCAGCCCCAGCATTTT
few	NA	TRBV5-4	TRBJ2-3	CASSHKDHGKDTQYF	TGTGCCAGCAGTCATAAGGACCATGGTAAAGATACGCAGTATTTT
few	NA	TRBV7-3	TRBJ1-1	CASSLMTVPNTEAFF	TGTGCCAGCAGCTTAATGACAGTTCCTAACACTGAAGCTTTCTTT
few	NA	TRBV19	TRBJ1-1	CASRLRGYTEAFF	TGTGCCAGCCGGCTCAGGGGTTACACTGAAGCTTTCTTT
many	NA	TRBV7-9	TRBJ1-5	CASSRLGEDNQPQHF	TGTGCCAGCAGCCGTTTGGGGGAGGACAATCAGCCCCAGCATTTT
NA	NA	TRBV20-1	TRBJ1-5	CSAKTVGAGQPQHF	TGCAGTGCTAAGACAGTAGGGGCAGGCCAGCCCCAGCATTTT
NA	TRBD2	TRBV9	TRBJ2-7	CASTASGGIYEQYF	TGTGCCAGCACCGCAAGCGGGGGCATCTACGAGCAGTACTTC
few	NA	TRBV19	TRBJ2-3	CASSIGSAEAGTPTDTQYF	TGTGCCAGTAGTATCGGAAGTGCAGAGGCGGGCACTCCCACAGATACGCAGTATTTT
many	TRBD1	TRBV7-6	TRBJ2-2	CASSLIQGDTGELFF	TGTGCCAGCAGCTTAATCCAGGGGGACACCGGGGAGCTGTTTTTT